This T cell receptor (beta chain) was sequenced in a study of blood T cell repertoires in COVID-19. Study context: Acute-phase and convalescent COVID-19 samples originated in the United States, Italy and Spain. The analysed material was cDNA or gDNA that came from T cells, B-cell-depleted T cells, or PBMCs.

In the original analysis: Estimation of nucleated cell counts was performed using reference gene primer amplification. Sequencing was performed with immunoSEQ multiplex PCR; in TCRdb, only in-frame clones are kept and a portion is missing. V and J calls and clone size are those listed in that table; D and trimming were worked out from the DNA. There are just over 350,000 clones in the sample; 86% occur only once, and under 8.5% lies in the top ten. With 0 bases removed from V and 7 bases from J, the gap between germline ends came to 12 bases. Germline V gene lookup returns CDR1 LGHDT and CDR2 YNNKEL (reference sequence). The CDR3 has 15 residues. Enrollment of patients from Seattle took place during active infection, with longitudinal follow-up.

The J gene is TRBJ1-4, the V gene TRBV3-1 (or the pseudogene TRBV3-2), with D maybe TRBD1 (5 bases). Input material: peripheral blood. The TCR was taken from a woman in her sixties or seventies with COVID-19, enrolled during active disease. CDR3 residues: CASSQDWQGREKLFF. The CDR3, as DNA: TGTGCCAGCAGCCAAGATTGGCAGGGCCGTGAAAAACTGTTTTTT.